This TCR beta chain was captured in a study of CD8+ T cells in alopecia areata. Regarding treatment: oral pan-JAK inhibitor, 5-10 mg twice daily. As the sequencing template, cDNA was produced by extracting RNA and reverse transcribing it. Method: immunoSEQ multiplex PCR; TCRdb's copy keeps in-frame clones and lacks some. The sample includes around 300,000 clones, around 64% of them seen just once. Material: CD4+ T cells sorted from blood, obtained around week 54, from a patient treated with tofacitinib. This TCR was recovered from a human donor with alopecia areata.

Here the CDR3 DNA reads TGTGCCATCAGCCTAGGAGATACGCAGTATTTT. Translated: CAISLGDTQYF. The genes are TRBV10-3 and TRBJ2-3; no clear D gene. The CDR3 has 11 amino acids. The germline CDR1 and CDR2 sequences are ENHRY and SYGVKD. Trimming left V 6 bases short and J 5 bases short, with 6 bases between.